This is a list of T cell receptor beta chains from one sample in a study of cytomegalovirus exposure and HLA in healthy donors. Repertoires were generated with immunoSEQ multiplex PCR, while TCRdb's copy carries only in-frame clones and drops some. This table holds roughly 120,000 clones. The sequenced material came from PBMCs. Receptor source: a man aged 18 to 30 in good health and CMV-seronegative. Both conserved end residues are part of each CDR3. Fields, in order: J gene, D gene, V gene, CDR3 protein, CDR3 DNA. A D gene is named only where the DNA matches it firmly.

J gene: TRBJ1-2
D gene: TRBD1
V gene: TRBV6-5
CDR3 protein: CASSSKGQGGPRGYTF
CDR3 DNA: TGTGCCAGCAGTTCCAAGGGACAGGGAGGCCCTAGGGGCTACACCTTC

J gene: TRBJ1-2
D gene: NA
V gene: TRBV29-1
CDR3 protein: CSVDDPRNNGYTF
CDR3 DNA: TGCAGCGTTGACGATCCCAGAAATAATGGCTACACCTTC

J gene: TRBJ1-2
D gene: TRBD1
V gene: TRBV5-1
CDR3 protein: CASSWGPGQDYGYTF
CDR3 DNA: TGCGCCAGCAGCTGGGGACCGGGACAGGATTATGGCTACACCTTC

J gene: TRBJ2-1
D gene: NA
V gene: TRBV5-1
CDR3 protein: CASSSTGNEQFF
CDR3 DNA: TGCGCCAGCAGCTCGACAGGCAATGAGCAGTTCTTC

J gene: TRBJ2-7
D gene: NA
V gene: TRBV7-6
CDR3 protein: CASSLSWGGGSYEQYF
CDR3 DNA: TGTGCCAGCAGCTTAAGTTGGGGCGGTGGGTCATACGAGCAGTACTTC

J gene: TRBJ2-7
D gene: TRBD2
V gene: TRBV19
CDR3 protein: CASSIASGLYEQYF
CDR3 DNA: TGTGCCAGTAGTATCGCTAGCGGTCTCTACGAGCAGTACTTC

J gene: TRBJ2-7
D gene: NA
V gene: TRBV4-1
CDR3 protein: CASSPGSGTQYEQYF
CDR3 DNA: TGCGCCAGCAGCCCAGGATCAGGCACCCAATACGAGCAGTACTTC

J gene: TRBJ2-5
D gene: NA
V gene: TRBV5-1
CDR3 protein: CASSLGEEQYF
CDR3 DNA: TGCGCCAGCAGCTTGGGAGAGGAGCAGTACTTC

J gene: TRBJ2-1
D gene: TRBD1
V gene: TRBV6-1
CDR3 protein: CASNPGQKFF
CDR3 DNA: TGTGCCAGTAACCCGGGACAGAAGTTCTTC

J gene: TRBJ2-3
D gene: TRBD2
V gene: TRBV19
CDR3 protein: CASSSGWKDTQYF
CDR3 DNA: TGTGCCAGTTCTAGCGGGTGGAAGGATACGCAGTATTTT

J gene: TRBJ2-2
D gene: NA
V gene: TRBV18
CDR3 protein: CASSPQGTGELFF
CDR3 DNA: TGTGCCAGCTCACCACAGGGGACCGGGGAGCTGTTTTTT

J gene: TRBJ2-1
D gene: NA
V gene: TRBV7-2
CDR3 protein: CASSFSPQINEQFF
CDR3 DNA: TGTGCCAGCAGCTTCTCACCCCAGATCAATGAGCAGTTCTTC

J gene: TRBJ1-2
D gene: TRBD1
V gene: TRBV19
CDR3 protein: CASSALHRGSRGYTF
CDR3 DNA: TGTGCCAGTAGTGCCCTACACAGGGGCTCCCGGGGCTACACCTTC

J gene: TRBJ1-4
D gene: NA
V gene: TRBV2
CDR3 protein: CASSAGELGEKLFF
CDR3 DNA: TGTGCCAGCAGTGCCGGGGAATTGGGTGAAAAACTGTTTTTT

J gene: TRBJ1-1
D gene: NA
V gene: TRBV5-1
CDR3 protein: CASSELLTEAFF
CDR3 DNA: TGCGCCAGCAGCGAGCTCCTGACTGAAGCTTTCTTT

J gene: TRBJ2-7
D gene: NA
V gene: TRBV7-6
CDR3 protein: CASSLARQDYEQYF
CDR3 DNA: TGTGCCAGCAGCTTAGCAAGGCAGGACTACGAGCAGTACTTC

J gene: TRBJ2-3
D gene: NA
V gene: TRBV2
CDR3 protein: CASSGLGGPTDTQYF
CDR3 DNA: TGTGCCAGCAGTGGGTTGGGGGGGCCCACAGATACGCAGTATTTT

J gene: TRBJ2-3
D gene: TRBD2
V gene: TRBV19
CDR3 protein: CASSISPLAGVVDTQYF
CDR3 DNA: TGTGCCAGTAGTATATCCCCTCTAGCGGGAGTTGTAGATACGCAGTATTTT

J gene: TRBJ2-1
D gene: TRBD1
V gene: TRBV9
CDR3 protein: CASSTRQGANEQFF
CDR3 DNA: TGTGCCAGCAGCACTAGACAGGGGGCAAATGAGCAGTTCTTC

J gene: TRBJ1-1
D gene: NA
V gene: TRBV30
CDR3 protein: CAWRTRGHQNTEAFF
CDR3 DNA: TGTGCCTGGAGGACCCGCGGACACCAGAACACTGAAGCTTTCTTT

J gene: TRBJ1-6
D gene: NA
V gene: TRBV30
CDR3 protein: CAWSDLAGRGSPLHF
CDR3 DNA: TGTGCCTGGAGTGACCTAGCGGGGAGGGGTTCACCCCTCCACTTT

J gene: TRBJ2-2
D gene: NA
V gene: TRBV11-2
CDR3 protein: CASSQLTGNTGELFF
CDR3 DNA: TGTGCCAGCAGCCAATTGACAGGGAACACCGGGGAGCTGTTTTTT

J gene: TRBJ2-5
D gene: NA
V gene: TRBV7-3
CDR3 protein: CASSPMSGETQYF
CDR3 DNA: TGTGCCAGCAGCCCAATGTCGGGAGAGACCCAGTACTTC

J gene: TRBJ2-1
D gene: NA
V gene: TRBV6-6
CDR3 protein: CASSPPTGEYNEQFF
CDR3 DNA: TGTGCCAGCAGTCCGCCGACGGGAGAGTACAATGAGCAGTTCTTC

J gene: TRBJ1-2
D gene: TRBD1
V gene: TRBV4-1
CDR3 protein: CASSLGQDGYTF
CDR3 DNA: TGCGCCAGCAGCCTTGGACAGGATGGCTACACCTTC

J gene: TRBJ1-5
D gene: TRBD1
V gene: TRBV28
CDR3 protein: CASSFQTRDRSNQPQHF
CDR3 DNA: TGTGCCAGCAGTTTTCAAACCCGGGACAGGAGCAATCAGCCCCAGCATTTT

J gene: TRBJ1-3
D gene: NA
V gene: TRBV2
CDR3 protein: CASSSSYPSSGNTIYF
CDR3 DNA: TGTGCCAGCAGTTCCTCCTATCCATCCTCTGGAAACACCATATATTTT

J gene: TRBJ1-1
D gene: TRBD1
V gene: TRBV19
CDR3 protein: CASRTGGKVGTEAFF
CDR3 DNA: TGTGCCAGTAGGACAGGGGGAAAAGTTGGGACTGAAGCTTTCTTT

J gene: TRBJ1-1
D gene: TRBD1
V gene: TRBV7-9
CDR3 protein: CASSFRTGVGTEAFF
CDR3 DNA: TGTGCCAGCAGCTTCCGGACAGGGGTAGGCACTGAAGCTTTCTTT

J gene: TRBJ2-1
D gene: TRBD2
V gene: TRBV28
CDR3 protein: CASSPRTSGRDNEQFF
CDR3 DNA: TGTGCCAGCAGTCCACGGACTAGCGGGAGAGACAATGAGCAGTTCTTC

J gene: TRBJ2-1
D gene: TRBD2
V gene: TRBV7-8
CDR3 protein: CASSFLYSGGQNNEQFF
CDR3 DNA: TGTGCCAGCAGCTTCCTCTATAGCGGGGGGCAGAATAATGAGCAGTTCTTC

J gene: TRBJ1-1
D gene: NA
V gene: TRBV6-5
CDR3 protein: CASSPLGGVGTEAFF
CDR3 DNA: TGTGCCAGCAGCCCCCTCGGCGGGGTAGGCACTGAAGCTTTCTTT

J gene: TRBJ2-7
D gene: NA
V gene: TRBV5-4
CDR3 protein: CASSPGRGGYEQYF
CDR3 DNA: TGTGCCAGCAGCCCCGGAAGGGGTGGGTACGAGCAGTACTTC

J gene: TRBJ2-1
D gene: NA
V gene: TRBV5-1
CDR3 protein: CASSLEPGLSYNEQFF
CDR3 DNA: TGCGCCAGCAGTTTGGAGCCGGGACTTTCCTACAATGAGCAGTTCTTC

J gene: TRBJ2-2
D gene: TRBD2
V gene: TRBV9
CDR3 protein: CASSVVPSGPNTGELFF
CDR3 DNA: TGCGCCAGCAGCGTAGTGCCTAGCGGGCCGAACACCGGGGAGCTGTTTTTT

J gene: TRBJ1-5
D gene: NA
V gene: TRBV7-8
CDR3 protein: CATQSQGSNQPQHF
CDR3 DNA: TGTGCCACGCAATCCCAGGGGAGCAATCAGCCCCAGCATTTT

J gene: TRBJ1-4
D gene: TRBD1
V gene: TRBV6-5
CDR3 protein: CASRLTGGYEKLFF
CDR3 DNA: TGTGCCAGCAGATTGACAGGGGGGTATGAAAAACTGTTTTTT

J gene: TRBJ1-1
D gene: NA
V gene: TRBV4-1
CDR3 protein: CASSQRQDREAFF
CDR3 DNA: TGCGCCAGCAGCCAACGACAGGACCGTGAAGCTTTCTTT

J gene: TRBJ1-3
D gene: NA
V gene: TRBV11-2
CDR3 protein: CASSSEATDSSGNTIYF
CDR3 DNA: TGTGCCAGCAGCTCTGAAGCTACTGACTCCTCTGGAAACACCATATATTTT

J gene: TRBJ2-7
D gene: NA
V gene: TRBV7-9
CDR3 protein: CASSLGAYEQYF
CDR3 DNA: TGTGCCAGCAGCTTAGGGGCTTACGAGCAGTACTTC

J gene: TRBJ1-2
D gene: NA
V gene: TRBV6-1
CDR3 protein: CASIRGNYGYTF
CDR3 DNA: TGTGCCAGCATCCGGGGGAACTATGGCTACACCTTC

J gene: TRBJ2-3
D gene: NA
V gene: TRBV7-8
CDR3 protein: CASSLAEGTQYF
CDR3 DNA: TGTGCCAGCAGCTTAGCGGAGGGGACGCAGTATTTT

J gene: TRBJ2-7
D gene: TRBD1
V gene: TRBV11-3
CDR3 protein: CASYRTGDYEQYF
CDR3 DNA: TGTGCCTCGTACAGGACAGGGGACTACGAGCAGTACTTC

J gene: TRBJ1-2
D gene: TRBD1
V gene: TRBV28
CDR3 protein: CASSLPFRRDRDGGYTF
CDR3 DNA: TGTGCCAGCAGTTTACCGTTCCGCCGGGACAGGGACGGTGGCTACACCTTC

J gene: TRBJ2-3
D gene: TRBD2
V gene: TRBV11-2
CDR3 protein: CASSPLAGWSTDTQYF
CDR3 DNA: TGTGCCAGCAGCCCTTTAGCGGGATGGAGCACAGATACGCAGTATTTT

J gene: TRBJ2-7
D gene: NA
V gene: TRBV9
CDR3 protein: CASSVGPIYEQYF
CDR3 DNA: TGTGCCAGCAGCGTAGGCCCTATTTACGAGCAGTACTTC

J gene: TRBJ2-7
D gene: NA
V gene: TRBV15
CDR3 protein: CATSRDYLSHEQYF
CDR3 DNA: TGTGCCACCAGCAGAGATTACTTAAGCCACGAGCAGTACTTC

J gene: TRBJ2-7
D gene: TRBD1
V gene: TRBV28
CDR3 protein: CASLGQGPSYEQYF
CDR3 DNA: TGTGCCAGCCTGGGACAGGGTCCCTCCTACGAGCAGTACTTC

J gene: TRBJ1-4
D gene: NA
V gene: TRBV28
CDR3 protein: CASSPLDGETNEKLFF
CDR3 DNA: TGTGCCAGCAGCCCCTTGGATGGGGAGACTAATGAAAAACTGTTTTTT

J gene: TRBJ1-4
D gene: NA
V gene: TRBV6-6
CDR3 protein: CASSYGQSATNEKLFF
CDR3 DNA: TGTGCCAGCAGTTACGGACAGTCTGCAACTAATGAAAAACTGTTTTTT

J gene: TRBJ2-1
D gene: NA
V gene: TRBV11-2
CDR3 protein: CASSSPWAGINEQFF
CDR3 DNA: TGTGCCAGCAGCTCCCCCTGGGCAGGGATCAATGAGCAGTTCTTC

J gene: TRBJ2-5
D gene: NA
V gene: TRBV5-1
CDR3 protein: CASSLRESQETQYF
CDR3 DNA: TGCGCCAGCAGCCTACGGGAGAGCCAAGAGACCCAGTACTTC

J gene: TRBJ1-1
D gene: NA
V gene: TRBV6-4
CDR3 protein: CASSDPPGGRDTMNTEAFF
CDR3 DNA: TGTGCCAGCAGTGACCCCCCGGGAGGCAGGGACACTATGAACACTGAAGCTTTCTTT

J gene: TRBJ2-2
D gene: NA
V gene: TRBV7-9
CDR3 protein: CASSLGGGPTSTGELFF
CDR3 DNA: TGTGCCAGCAGCTTAGGGGGGGGGCCCACTTCCACCGGGGAGCTGTTTTTT

J gene: TRBJ2-1
D gene: TRBD2
V gene: TRBV10-3
CDR3 protein: CAISATSGRAGYYNEQFF
CDR3 DNA: TGTGCCATCAGTGCAACTAGCGGGAGGGCCGGCTACTACAATGAGCAGTTCTTC

J gene: TRBJ2-7
D gene: TRBD1
V gene: TRBV2
CDR3 protein: CASSLLGQVPYEQYF
CDR3 DNA: TGTGCCAGCAGCCTCTTGGGACAGGTGCCCTACGAGCAGTACTTC

J gene: TRBJ2-7
D gene: TRBD2
V gene: TRBV11-2
CDR3 protein: CASSYRLAETYEQYF
CDR3 DNA: TGTGCCAGCAGCTATCGACTAGCGGAAACCTACGAGCAGTACTTC

J gene: TRBJ1-2
D gene: NA
V gene: TRBV9
CDR3 protein: CASSRDSNGRRKYGYTF
CDR3 DNA: TGTGCCAGCAGCCGAGATTCGAACGGCCGGAGGAAATATGGCTACACCTTC

J gene: TRBJ2-1
D gene: TRBD2
V gene: TRBV4-2
CDR3 protein: CASSQEDNSTWTSGRYSYNEQFF
CDR3 DNA: TGTGCCAGCAGCCAAGAGGACAACTCAACCTGGACTAGCGGGAGGTACTCCTACAATGAGCAGTTCTTC

J gene: TRBJ2-1
D gene: TRBD2
V gene: TRBV18
CDR3 protein: CASFQPPSGRANEQFF
CDR3 DNA: TGTGCCAGCTTCCAACCCCCTAGCGGGAGGGCCAATGAGCAGTTCTTC